A selection of T cell receptor beta chains follows, all from one sample in a study of blood T cell repertoires in COVID-19. The data were produced by immunoSEQ multiplex PCR, yet TCRdb's version contains in-frame clones alone and is incomplete. The sample includes 150,000 or so clones, 80% to 90% seen only once; the top ten take over 10%. The material sequenced was peripheral blood. The receptors were gathered from a man between 18 and 29 years old with COVID-19, enrolled during active disease. CDR3s include the opening cysteine and the closing phenylalanine or tryptophan.

TRBV6-6,TRBJ2-7,CALRWTGFYEQYF
TRBV15,TRBJ2-5,CATSRDHGETQYF
TRBV19,TRBJ2-5,CASSIWGDQETQYF
TRBV5-4,TRBJ2-7,CASSLARGREQYF
TRBV30,TRBJ2-1,CAWSLGQMQFF
TRBV7-2,TRBJ2-7,CASSLTLASEQYF
TRBV7-4,TRBJ1-5,CASSSLVRSYRGNQPQHF
TRBV27,TRBJ2-7,CASSRTGAYEQYF
TRBV6-2/TRBV6-3,TRBJ2-6,CASSGRGPVGTGANVLTF
TRBV19,TRBJ2-5,CASRKLAGGGETQYF
TRBV2,TRBJ2-2,CASRGLAVTGELFF
TRBV15,TRBJ2-1,CATSRESSGAYNEQFF
TRBV13,TRBJ2-7,CASSSGGKAYEQYF
TRBV29-1,TRBJ1-2,CSVESANYGYTF
TRBV6-5,TRBJ2-7,CASTSGQGLYEQYF
TRBV19,TRBJ2-3,CASSIIAGGPRGTDTQYF
TRBV19,TRBJ1-5,CASSFGGQGNQPQHF
TRBV5-5,TRBJ2-3,CASSLVAGTGGPDTQYF
TRBV6-1,TRBJ1-3,CASSEWMAGSGNTIYF
TRBV7-9,TRBJ1-1,CASSFPTGGVETEAFF
TRBV2,TRBJ1-5,CASSVTAYNQPQHF
TRBV7-8,TRBJ2-1,CASRGGAYNEQFF
TRBV3-1/TRBV3-2,TRBJ2-5,CASSHKRPSGLPQETQYF
TRBV7-9,TRBJ1-6,CASSSEPKEDSPLHF
TRBV5-6,TRBJ2-7,CASSLAGTLAYEQYF
TRBV24-1,TRBJ2-7,CATRQGDSYEQYF
TRBV7-8,TRBJ2-1,CASSSSLLAEDFNEQFF
TRBV19,TRBJ2-3,CASSKGGEGTDTQYF
TRBV12-5,TRBJ2-3,CASGLLGAGTDTQYF
TRBV27,TRBJ2-7,CASSLRWTGYDYEQYF
TRBV9,TRBJ2-1,CASGGGWATYNEQFF
TRBV11-2,TRBJ2-3,CASSSGAGRTDTQYF
TRBV15,TRBJ2-1,CATSRDLMSEQQFF
TRBV12-3/TRBV12-4,TRBJ2-5,CASSLRSGRTQYF
TRBV27,TRBJ1-1,CASRGDRVWGTEAFF
TRBV15,TRBJ1-1,CATSRDGGPNTEAFF
TRBV18,TRBJ1-2,CASSPPAGTNYGYTF